This TCR beta chain comes out of a study of blood T cell repertoires in COVID-19. Study at large: PBMCs, B-cell-depleted T cells, or T cells provided the cDNA or gDNA that made up the material.

Which cohort a participant joined came from the clinical history participants gave. TCRdb keeps only in-frame clones here, not all; method: immunoSEQ multiplex PCR. The profile shows around 250,000 clones, around four fifths of them singletons. Germline V gene lookup returns CDR1 MDHEN and CDR2 SYDVKM. This CDR3 contains 11 residues. V lost 5 bases and J lost 9, with 10 bases in between. The receptor was derived from a man aged 25 to 45 with acute COVID-19. The sequencing sample was made of PBMCs or T cells enriched from blood (not recorded which). The rearrangement joins TRBV28 to TRBJ1-1, with a weak D call TRBD1 (6 bases). The CDR3 DNA reads TGTGCCAGCAGTACTGGGACACAAGCTTTCTTT. Translating gives CASSTGTQAFF.